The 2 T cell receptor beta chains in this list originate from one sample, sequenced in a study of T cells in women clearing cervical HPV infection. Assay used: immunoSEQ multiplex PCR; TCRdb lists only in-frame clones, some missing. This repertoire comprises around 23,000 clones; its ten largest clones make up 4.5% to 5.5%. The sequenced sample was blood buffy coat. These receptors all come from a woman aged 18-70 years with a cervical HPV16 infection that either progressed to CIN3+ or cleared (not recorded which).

Incomplete CDR3 DNA: TGTGCCAGCAGTGTTACAGGGTCTGGGACG. This codes for CASSVTGSGT. The CDR3 in its entirety is CASSVTGSGTQYF. The rearrangement joins TRBV6-1 to TRBJ2-3, with D possibly matching TRBD1 (6 bases). The CDR3 goes on 3 residues after the read ends, and that part is filled in from the germline J gene. The germline gives CDR1 MNHNS, CDR2 SASEGT. The CDR3 contains 13 residues.

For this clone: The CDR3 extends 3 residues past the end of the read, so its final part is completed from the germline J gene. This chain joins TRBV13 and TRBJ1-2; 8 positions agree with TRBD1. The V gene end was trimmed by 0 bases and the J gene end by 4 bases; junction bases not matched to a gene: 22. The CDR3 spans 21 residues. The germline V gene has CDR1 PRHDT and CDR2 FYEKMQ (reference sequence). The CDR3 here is CASSLGLSGPTDRGLGYGYTF. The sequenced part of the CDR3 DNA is TGTGCCAGCAGCTTAGGCCTGTCGGGCCCCACTGACAGGGGATTAGGCTATGGC.